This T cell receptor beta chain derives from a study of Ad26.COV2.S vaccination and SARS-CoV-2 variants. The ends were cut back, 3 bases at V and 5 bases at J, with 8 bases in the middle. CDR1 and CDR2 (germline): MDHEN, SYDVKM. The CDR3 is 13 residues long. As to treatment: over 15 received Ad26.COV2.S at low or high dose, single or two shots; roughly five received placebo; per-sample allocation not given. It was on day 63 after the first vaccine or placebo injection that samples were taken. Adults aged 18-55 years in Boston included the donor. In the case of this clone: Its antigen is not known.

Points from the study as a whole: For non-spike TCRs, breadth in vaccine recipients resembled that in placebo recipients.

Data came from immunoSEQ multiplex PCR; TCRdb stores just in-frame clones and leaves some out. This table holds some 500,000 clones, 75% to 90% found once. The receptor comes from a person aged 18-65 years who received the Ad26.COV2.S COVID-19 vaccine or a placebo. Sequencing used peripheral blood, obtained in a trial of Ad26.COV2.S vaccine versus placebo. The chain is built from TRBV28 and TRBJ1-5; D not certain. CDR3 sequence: CASSFITYQPQHF. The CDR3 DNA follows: TGTGCCAGCAGTTTTATCACATATCAGCCCCAGCATTTT.